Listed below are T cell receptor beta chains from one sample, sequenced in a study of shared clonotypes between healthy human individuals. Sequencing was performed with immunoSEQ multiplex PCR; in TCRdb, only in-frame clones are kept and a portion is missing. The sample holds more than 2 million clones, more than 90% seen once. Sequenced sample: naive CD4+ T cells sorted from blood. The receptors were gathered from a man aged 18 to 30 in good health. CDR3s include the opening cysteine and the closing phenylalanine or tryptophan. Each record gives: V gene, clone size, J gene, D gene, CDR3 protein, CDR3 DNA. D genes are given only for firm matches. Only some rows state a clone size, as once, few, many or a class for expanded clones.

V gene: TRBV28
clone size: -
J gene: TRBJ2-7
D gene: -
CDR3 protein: CASSLSGVSGYEQYF
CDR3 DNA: TGTGCCAGCAGTTTGTCGGGGGTGAGCGGCTACGAGCAGTACTTC

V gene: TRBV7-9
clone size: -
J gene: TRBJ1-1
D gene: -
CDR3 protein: CASSPTRNPAFF
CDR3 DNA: TGTGCCAGCAGCCCTACACGGAATCCTGCTTTCTTT

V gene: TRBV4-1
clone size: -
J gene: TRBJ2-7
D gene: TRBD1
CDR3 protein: CASSPDRGREQYF
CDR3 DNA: TGCGCCAGCAGCCCGGACAGGGGACGCGAGCAGTACTTC

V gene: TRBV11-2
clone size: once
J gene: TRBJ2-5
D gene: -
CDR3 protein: CASSLDPGETQYF
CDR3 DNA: TGTGCCAGCAGCTTAGACCCCGGAGAGACCCAGTACTTC

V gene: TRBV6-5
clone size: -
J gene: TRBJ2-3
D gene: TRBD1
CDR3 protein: CASRRDRVALGQYF
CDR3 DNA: TGTGCCAGCAGAAGGGACAGGGTCGCCTTAGGGCAGTATTTT

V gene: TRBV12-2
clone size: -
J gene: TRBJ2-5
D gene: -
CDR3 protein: CASRGGREGRLETQYF
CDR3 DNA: TGTGCAAGTCGCGGAGGGCGGGAGGGCCGCCTGGAGACCCAGTACTTC

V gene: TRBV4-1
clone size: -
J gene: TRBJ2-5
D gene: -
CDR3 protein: CASSQDGASEVGETQYF
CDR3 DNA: TGCGCCAGCAGCCAAGACGGCGCTAGTGAAGTGGGGGAGACCCAGTACTTC

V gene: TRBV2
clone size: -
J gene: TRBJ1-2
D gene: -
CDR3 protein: CASSEGRSAGYTF
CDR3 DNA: TGTGCCAGCAGTGAGGGTCGGTCCGCGGGCTACACCTTC

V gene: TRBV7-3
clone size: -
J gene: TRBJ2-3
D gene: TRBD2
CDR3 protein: CASSPLAGGPDTQYF
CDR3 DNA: TGTGCCAGCAGCCCCCTAGCGGGGGGGCCAGATACGCAGTATTTT

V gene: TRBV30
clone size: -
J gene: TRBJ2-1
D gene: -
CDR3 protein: CAWSGQGKSYNEQFF
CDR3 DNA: TGTGCCTGGAGCGGGCAGGGAAAATCCTACAATGAGCAGTTCTTC

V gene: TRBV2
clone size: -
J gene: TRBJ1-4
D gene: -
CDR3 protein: CASNPATNEKLFF
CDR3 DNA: TGTGCCAGCAACCCTGCAACTAATGAAAAACTGTTTTTT

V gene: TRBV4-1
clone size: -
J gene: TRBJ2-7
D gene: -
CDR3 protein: CASSQDRGPGKSRSYEQYF
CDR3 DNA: TGCGCCAGCAGCCAAGACCGGGGTCCAGGGAAAAGTCGGTCCTACGAGCAGTACTTC

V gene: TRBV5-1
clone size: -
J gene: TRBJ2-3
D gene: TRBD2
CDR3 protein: CASSFRDGGDTQYF
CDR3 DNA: TGCGCCAGCAGCTTCCGGGACGGGGGGGATACGCAGTATTTT

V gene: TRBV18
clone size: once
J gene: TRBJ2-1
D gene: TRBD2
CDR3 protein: CASSGTSGNYEQFF
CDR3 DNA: TGTGCCAGCTCCGGGACTAGCGGGAATTATGAGCAGTTCTTC

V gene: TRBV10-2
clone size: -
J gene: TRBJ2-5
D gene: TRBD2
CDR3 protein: CASSATSGGLETQYF
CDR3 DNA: TGCGCCAGCAGTGCGACTAGCGGGGGCTTGGAGACCCAGTACTTC

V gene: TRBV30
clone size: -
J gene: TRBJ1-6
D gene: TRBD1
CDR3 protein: CAWSLGGQGVAPLHF
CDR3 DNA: TGTGCCTGGAGCCTAGGGGGACAGGGGGTTGCACCCCTCCACTTT

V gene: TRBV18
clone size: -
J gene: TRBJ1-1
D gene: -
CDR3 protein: CASSLRDLNTEAFF
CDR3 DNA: TGTGCCAGCTCACTCAGGGACCTTAACACTGAAGCTTTCTTT

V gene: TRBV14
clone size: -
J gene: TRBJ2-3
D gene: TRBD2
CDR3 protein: CASSLAGADTQYF
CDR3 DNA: TGTGCCAGCAGCCTAGCGGGCGCAGATACGCAGTATTTT

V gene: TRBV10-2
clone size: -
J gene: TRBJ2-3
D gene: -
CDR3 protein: CASGANTDTQYF
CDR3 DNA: TGCGCCAGCGGGGCTAACACAGATACGCAGTATTTT

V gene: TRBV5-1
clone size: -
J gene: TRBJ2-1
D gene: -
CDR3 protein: CASSLGSTLYNEQFF
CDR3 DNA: TGCGCCAGCAGCTTGGGGAGTACCCTCTACAATGAGCAGTTCTTC

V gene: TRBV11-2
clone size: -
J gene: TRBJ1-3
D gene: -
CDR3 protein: CASSFRRQSSGNTIYF
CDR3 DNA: TGTGCCAGCAGCTTCAGGCGCCAGAGCTCTGGAAACACCATATATTTT

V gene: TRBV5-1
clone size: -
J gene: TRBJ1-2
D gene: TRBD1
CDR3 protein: CASSSQTGSNYGYTF
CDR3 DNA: TGCGCCAGCAGCTCACAGACAGGGAGTAACTATGGCTACACCTTC

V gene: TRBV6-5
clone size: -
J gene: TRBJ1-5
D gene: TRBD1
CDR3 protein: CASRGQGGNQPQHF
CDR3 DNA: TGTGCCAGCAGAGGACAGGGCGGCAATCAGCCCCAGCATTTT

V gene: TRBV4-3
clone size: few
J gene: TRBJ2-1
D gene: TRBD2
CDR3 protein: CASSQELIGGSSYNEQFF
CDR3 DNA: TGCGCCAGCAGCCAAGAGTTGATCGGGGGGAGCTCCTACAATGAGCAGTTCTTC

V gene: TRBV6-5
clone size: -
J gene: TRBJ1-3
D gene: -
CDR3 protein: CASRATRTGNTIYF
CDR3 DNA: TGTGCCAGCAGGGCGACAAGAACTGGAAACACCATATATTTT

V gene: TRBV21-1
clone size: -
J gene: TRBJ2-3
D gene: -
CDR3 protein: CAGWQLQGTDTQYF
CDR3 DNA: TGTGCCGGGTGGCAACTACAGGGCACAGATACGCAGTATTTT

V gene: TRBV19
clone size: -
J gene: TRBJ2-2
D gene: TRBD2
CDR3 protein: CASSTRPGTSGRRGTGELFF
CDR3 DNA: TGTGCCAGTAGTACCCGACCGGGGACTAGCGGGAGGAGGGGCACCGGGGAGCTGTTTTTT

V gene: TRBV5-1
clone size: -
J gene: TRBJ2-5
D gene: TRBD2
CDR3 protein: CASSLGGRASETQYF
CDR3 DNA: TGCGCCAGCAGCTTGGGAGGGAGGGCCTCAGAGACCCAGTACTTC

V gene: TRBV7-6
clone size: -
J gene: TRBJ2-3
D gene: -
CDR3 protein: CASSLGAGASTDTQYF
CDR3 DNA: TGTGCCAGCAGCTTAGGGGCAGGGGCTTCCACAGATACGCAGTATTTT

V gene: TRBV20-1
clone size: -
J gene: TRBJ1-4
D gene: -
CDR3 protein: CSWQRNEKLFF
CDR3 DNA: TGCAGTTGGCAGCGTAATGAAAAACTGTTTTTT

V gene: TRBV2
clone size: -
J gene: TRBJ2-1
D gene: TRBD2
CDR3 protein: CASSEAGLAAYNEQFF
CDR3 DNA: TGTGCCAGCAGTGAAGCGGGCCTAGCGGCATACAATGAGCAGTTCTTC

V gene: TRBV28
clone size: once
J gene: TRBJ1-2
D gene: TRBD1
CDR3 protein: CASSFLQGNYGYTF
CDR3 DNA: TGTGCCAGCAGTTTTCTACAGGGGAACTATGGCTACACCTTC

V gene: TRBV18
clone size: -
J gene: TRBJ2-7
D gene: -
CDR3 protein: CASSPIGGTYEQYF
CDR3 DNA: TGTGCCAGCTCACCAATCGGCGGCACCTACGAGCAGTACTTC

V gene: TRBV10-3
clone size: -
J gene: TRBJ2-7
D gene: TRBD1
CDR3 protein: CAISLTGSYEQYF
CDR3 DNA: TGTGCCATCAGCCTGACAGGGTCCTACGAGCAGTACTTC

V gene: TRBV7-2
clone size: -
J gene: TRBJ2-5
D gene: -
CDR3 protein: CASSPGLGRTQYF
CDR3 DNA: TGTGCCAGCAGCCCGGGCCTAGGAAGGACCCAGTACTTC

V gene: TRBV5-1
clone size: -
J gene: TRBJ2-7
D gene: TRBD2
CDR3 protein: CASSRTSGGYEQYF
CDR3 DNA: TGCGCCAGCAGCAGGACTAGCGGGGGCTACGAGCAGTACTTC

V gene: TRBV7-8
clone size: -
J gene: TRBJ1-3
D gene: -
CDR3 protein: CASSLTYSGNTIYF
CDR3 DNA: TGTGCCAGCAGCCTAACGTACTCTGGAAACACCATATATTTT

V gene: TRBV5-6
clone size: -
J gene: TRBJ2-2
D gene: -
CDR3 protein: CASSLGRPGTGELFF
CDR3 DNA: TGTGCCAGCAGCTTGGGACGGCCGGGCACCGGGGAGCTGTTTTTT

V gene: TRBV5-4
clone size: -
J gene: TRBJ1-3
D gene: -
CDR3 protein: CASSPRSEGKGNTIYF
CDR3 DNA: TGTGCCAGCAGCCCCCGATCGGAGGGGAAGGGAAACACCATATATTTT

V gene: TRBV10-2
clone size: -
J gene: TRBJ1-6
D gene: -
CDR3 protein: CASSESGLTRSPLHF
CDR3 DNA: TGCGCCAGCAGTGAGTCGGGCCTAACGAGGTCACCCCTCCACTTT

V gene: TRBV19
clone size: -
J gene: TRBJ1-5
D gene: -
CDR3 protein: CASSISGQANQPQHF
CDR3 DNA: TGTGCCAGTAGTATTTCTGGCCAGGCCAATCAGCCCCAGCATTTT

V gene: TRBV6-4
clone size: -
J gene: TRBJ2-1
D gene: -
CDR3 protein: CASSPFYSRAGNEQFF
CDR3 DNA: TGTGCCAGCAGTCCCTTTTATAGTCGGGCGGGCAATGAGCAGTTCTTC

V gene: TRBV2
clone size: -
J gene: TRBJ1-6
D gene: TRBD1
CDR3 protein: CASSAQGADNSPLHF
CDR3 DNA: TGTGCCAGCAGTGCACAGGGGGCGGATAATTCACCCCTCCACTTT

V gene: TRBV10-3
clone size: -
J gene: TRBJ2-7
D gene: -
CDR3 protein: CAISDGYAYEQYF
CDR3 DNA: TGTGCCATCAGTGACGGGTACGCCTACGAGCAGTACTTC

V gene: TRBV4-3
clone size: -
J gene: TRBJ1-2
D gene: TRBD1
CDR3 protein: CASSPQTGAYYGYTF
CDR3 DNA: TGCGCCAGCAGCCCCCAGACAGGGGCCTACTATGGCTACACCTTC

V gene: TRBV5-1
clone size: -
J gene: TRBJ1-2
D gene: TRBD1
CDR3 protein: CASSFGTGNYGYTF
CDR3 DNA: TGCGCCAGCAGCTTTGGGACAGGAAACTATGGCTACACCTTC

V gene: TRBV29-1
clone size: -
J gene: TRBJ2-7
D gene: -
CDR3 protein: CSAGRDLRGEQYF
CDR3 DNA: TGCAGCGCCGGTAGGGACCTCAGGGGCGAGCAGTACTTC

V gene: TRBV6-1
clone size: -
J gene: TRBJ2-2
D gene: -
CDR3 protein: CASSDRGRAGELFF
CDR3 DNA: TGTGCCAGCAGTGACCGGGGCAGGGCCGGGGAGCTGTTTTTT

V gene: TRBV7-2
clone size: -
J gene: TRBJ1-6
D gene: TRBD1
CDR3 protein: CASSFFDRGGTPLHF
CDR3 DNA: TGTGCCAGCAGCTTTTTCGACAGGGGGGGGACACCCCTCCACTTT

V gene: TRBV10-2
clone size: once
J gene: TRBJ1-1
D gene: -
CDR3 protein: CASIDLGGRNTEAFF
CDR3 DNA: TGCGCCAGCATCGACCTGGGGGGGCGGAACACTGAAGCTTTCTTT

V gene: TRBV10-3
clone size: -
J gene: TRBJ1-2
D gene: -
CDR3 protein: CAISIGQNYGYTF
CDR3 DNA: TGTGCCATCAGTATCGGGCAGAACTATGGCTACACCTTC

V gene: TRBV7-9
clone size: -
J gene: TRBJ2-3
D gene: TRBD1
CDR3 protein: CASSLGIGTGNTDTQYF
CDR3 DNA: TGTGCCAGCAGCTTAGGTATCGGGACAGGGAACACAGATACGCAGTATTTT

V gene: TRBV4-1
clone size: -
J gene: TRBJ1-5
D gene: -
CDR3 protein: CASSQEVTPWGDQPQHF
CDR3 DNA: TGCGCCAGCAGCCAAGAAGTTACACCCTGGGGGGATCAGCCCCAGCATTTT

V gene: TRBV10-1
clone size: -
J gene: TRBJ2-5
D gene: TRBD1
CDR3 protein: CASSDGQGANWETQYF
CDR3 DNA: TGCGCCAGCAGTGATGGACAGGGGGCGAACTGGGAGACCCAGTACTTC

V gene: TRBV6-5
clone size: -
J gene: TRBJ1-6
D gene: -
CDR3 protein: CASSSLGGPNSPLHF
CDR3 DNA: TGTGCCAGCAGTTCCCTGGGGGGGCCTAATTCACCCCTCCACTTT

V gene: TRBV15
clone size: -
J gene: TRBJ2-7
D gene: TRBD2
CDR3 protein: CATSRELAGGYEQYF
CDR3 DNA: TGTGCCACCAGCAGAGAACTAGCGGGGGGTTACGAGCAGTACTTC

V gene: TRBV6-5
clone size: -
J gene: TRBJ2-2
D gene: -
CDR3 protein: CASSYTPGPVAGELFF
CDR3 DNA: TGTGCCAGCAGTTATACCCCAGGGCCGGTAGCCGGGGAGCTGTTTTTT

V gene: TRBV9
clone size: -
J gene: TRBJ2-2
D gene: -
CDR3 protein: CASSVGGRSNTGELFF
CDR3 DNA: TGTGCCAGCAGCGTGGGGGGACGGTCTAACACCGGGGAGCTGTTTTTT

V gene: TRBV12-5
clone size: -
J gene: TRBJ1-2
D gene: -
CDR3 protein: CASARVGYGYTF
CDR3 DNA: TGTGCTAGTGCCAGGGTCGGCTATGGCTACACCTTC

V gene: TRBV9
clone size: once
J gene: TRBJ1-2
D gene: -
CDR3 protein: CASSVVEVGQDGYTF
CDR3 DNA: TGTGCCAGCAGCGTAGTAGAGGTGGGACAAGATGGCTACACCTTC